Each of the 26 T cell receptor beta chains below was sequenced from the same sample in a study of T cells in narcolepsy. Some clones are missing from TCRdb's copy, which holds only in-frame ones; the method was immunoSEQ multiplex PCR. The sample includes more than 30,000 clones, approximately 80% seen only once; the top ten take roughly 1.2%. The sample comprised CD45RA- memory CD4+ T cells from PBMCs. The receptors were sampled from a human donor with narcolepsy.

V usage is TRBV10-2 and J usage is TRBJ1-6, with no clear D. The V end lost 2 bases, the J end lost 4 bases, and 15 bases lay between the germline ends. Germline V gene sequence: CDR1 WSHSY, CDR2 SAAADI. The CDR3 length is 17 residues. The DNA for the CDR3 is TGCGCCAGCAGTGAGGGCAGCCTGAGCTTATATAATTCACCCCTCCACTTT. This codes for CASSEGSLSLYNSPLHF.

J is TRBJ2-7 and V is TRBV10-2; D is unresolved. Germline assignment: CDR1 WSHSY and CDR2 SAAADI. The CDR3 consists of 12 residues. V was pared by 6 bases and J by 0 bases, with 6 bases between. The CDR3 spells CASSSNSYEQYF. The CDR3 coding sequence is TGCGCCAGCAGCTCAAACTCCTACGAGCAGTACTTC.

This chain links TRBV2 with TRBJ1-4; 7 bases align to TRBD1. This CDR3 has 13 amino acids. The J segment lost 7 bases and the V segment lost 3 bases, leaving 2 bases of the junction unmatched. Looked up from germline, CDR1 is SNHLY and CDR2 is FYNNEI. The CDR3 DNA sequence: TGTGCCAGCAGTGAGGGACAGCGTGAAAAACTGTTTTTT. Protein sequence: CASSEGQREKLFF.

The chain recombines TRBV15 with TRBJ2-2; D call uncertain. V was trimmed by 4 bases and J by 1 base, leaving 13 bases between them. Looked up from germline, CDR1 is LNHNV and CDR2 is YYDKDF (reference sequence). The CDR3 spans 16 residues. In DNA, the CDR3 is TGTGCCACCAGCATTGGGGATATTCGGAACACCGGGGAGCTGTTTTTT. Amino acid sequence: CATSIGDIRNTGELFF.

The J gene is TRBJ1-5, the V gene TRBV5-8; a possible D gene is TRBD1 (5 bases). Germline V gene sequence: CDR1 SGHTS, CDR2 YDEGEE. This CDR3 comprises 16 residues. The V end was cut by 0 bases, the J end by 1 base, with 11 bases between. The CDR3 here is CASSLAIRGSNQPQHF. CDR3 nucleotides: TGTGCCAGCAGCTTGGCCATTCGGGGGAGCAATCAGCCCCAGCATTTT.

CDR3: CASSSKLAGNYNEQFF. In nucleotides, the CDR3 is TGTGCCAGCAGCTCCAAGCTAGCGGGGAACTACAATGAGCAGTTCTTC. This chain links TRBV5-6 with TRBJ2-1, with 9 bases aligning to TRBD2. Germline lookup yields CDR1 SGHDT and CDR2 YYEEEE. V shed 3 bases, J shed 3 bases, and the junction held 7 bases outside the gene matches. The CDR3 runs 16 residues.

The V and J genes are TRBV30 and TRBJ1-6; D might be TRBD1 (5 bases). V lost 1 base and J 0 bases, leaving 10 bases between the germline ends. The CDR3 contains 16 residues. Germline V gene data show CDR1 as GTSNPN and CDR2 as SVGIG (reference sequence). CDR3 loop: CAWSADGHSYNSPLHF. The DNA for the CDR3 is TGTGCCTGGAGTGCGGACGGACACTCCTATAATTCACCCCTCCACTTT.

This chain joins TRBV30 and TRBJ2-3; 8 bases line up with TRBD2. Germline CDR1 is GTSNPN and CDR2 is SVGIG (reference sequence). The junction had 7 bases not matched to a gene; V was cut back by 3 bases and J by 2 bases. The CDR3 length is 15 residues. The chain's CDR3 is CAWSTRRGATDTQYF. CDR3 nucleotide sequence: TGTGCCTGGAGCACCCGGCGGGGGGCCACAGATACGCAGTATTTT.

This clone came up a few times. The gene calls are TRBV19 and TRBJ1-4, with 7 bases aligning to TRBD1. The CDR3 has 14 amino acids. From germline, CDR1 is LNHDA and CDR2 SQIVND (reference sequence). V lost 4 bases, J lost 2 bases, and 1 base stayed unmatched. CDR3 protein: CASSKTGTNEKLFF. CDR3 bases: TGTGCCAGTAGTAAGACAGGGACTAATGAAAAACTGTTTTTT.

The rearrangement joins TRBV9 to TRBJ1-3; D unresolved. Germline CDR1 and CDR2: SGDLS and YYNGEE. Trimming removed 0 bases at V and 1 base at J, with 11 bases between. The CDR3 runs 16 residues. The DNA for the CDR3 is TGTGCCAGCAGCGTAGCTACATCATTTTCTGGAAACACCATATATTTT. Protein product: CASSVATSFSGNTIYF.

This chain links TRBV2 with TRBJ1-2, with 9 bases fitting TRBD1. CDR3 length equals 15 residues. From germline, CDR1 is SNHLY and CDR2 FYNNEI. The V segment lost 1 base and the J segment 7 bases; nucleotides outside the gene matches: 7. As DNA, the CDR3 is TGTGCCAGCAGTGAAGGAGGGACAGGGAGTTTTGGCTACACCTTC. This encodes CASSEGGTGSFGYTF.

The chain has TRBV7-9 and TRBJ1-2; maybe TRBD1 (5 bases). Between the trimmed V and J ends, which lost 5 bases and 5 bases, there was a span of 15 bases. Germline CDR1 is SEHNR and CDR2 is FQNEAQ (reference sequence). CDR3 size: 14 residues. CDR3 residues: CASSPTFGGYGYTF. DNA for the CDR3: TGTGCCAGCAGCCCAACCTTCGGGGGTTATGGCTACACCTTC.

The J gene is TRBJ2-2, the V gene TRBV9; D not certain. V was cut by 5 bases and J by 2 bases, with 19 bases left in between. Germline assignment: CDR1 SGDLS and CDR2 YYNGEE. The CDR3 consists of 17 residues. The CDR3 spells CASRPGPRGINTGELFF. The CDR3 bases are TGTGCCAGCAGGCCAGGCCCGCGTGGGATAAACACCGGGGAGCTGTTTTTT.

V is TRBV25-1 and J is TRBJ1-4; 7 nucleotides match TRBD1. The trim removed 4 bases at V and 2 bases at J, leaving 7 bases unmatched. The V gene's germline CDR1 is MGHDK and CDR2 SYGVNS. This CDR3 region has 16 residues. In DNA, the CDR3 is TGTGCCAGCAGTGTTGGCGACAGGGCTACTAATGAAAAACTGTTTTTT. This sequence encodes CASSVGDRATNEKLFF. The entire variable domain, with the rest obtained from reference TRBV25-1 and TRBJ1-4, is as follows: EADIYQTPRYLVIGTGKKITLECSQTMGHDKMYWYQQDPGMELHLIHYSYGVNSTEKGDLSSESTVSRIRTEHFPLTLESARPSHTSQYLCASSVGDRATNEKLFFGSGTQLSVL.

The count of this clone is one. The V and J genes are TRBV28 and TRBJ1-4; D call uncertain. Deletions cut 4 bases from V and 4 bases from J, with 16 bases between. Germline CDR1 reads MDHEN; CDR2 reads SYDVKM. This CDR3 has 16 amino acids. The CDR3 sequence is CASSSPLPGINEKLFF. The CDR3 bases are TGTGCCAGCAGTTCCCCCCTTCCGGGGATTAATGAAAAACTGTTTTTT.

V usage is TRBV4-1 and J usage is TRBJ1-2, with D uncertain. Per germline, CDR1 MGHRA and CDR2 YSYEKL. The CDR3 is made up of 13 amino acids. V lost 1 base, J lost 5 bases, and 8 bases lay in between. This CDR3 is CASSQVGLYGYTF. The CDR3 bases are TGCGCCAGCAGCCAAGTTGGCCTTTATGGCTACACCTTC.

The J gene is TRBJ1-1, the V gene TRBV4-2; D may be TRBD1 (6 bases). This CDR3 is built from 15 residues. Germline V CDR1 and CDR2: LGHNA, YNFKEQ. V lost 1 base to trimming and J lost 10 bases, with 19 bases between them. CDR3 loop: CASSQASLRGGSAFF. CDR3 coding DNA: TGTGCCAGCAGCCAAGCTTCCTTAAGGGGGGGTTCAGCTTTCTTT.

This sequence joins TRBV19 and TRBJ1-1; the match to TRBD1 covers 7 bases. This CDR3 is built from 15 residues. The germline gives CDR1 LNHDA, CDR2 SQIVND (reference sequence). V was clipped by 3 bases and J by 0 bases; unmatched bases: 4. CDR3 in DNA: TGTGCCAGTAGTATTGGCAGGGGGATGAACACTGAAGCTTTCTTT. Protein sequence: CASSIGRGMNTEAFF.

V gene TRBV4-1 combines with J gene TRBJ1-2; TRBD1 might be the D (5 bases). The CDR3 spans 18 residues. Per the germline V gene, CDR1 is MGHRA and CDR2 is YSYEKL. Trimming took 5 bases from V and 1 from J, leaving 23 bases between them. CDR3 nucleotides: TGCGCCAGCAGCGCAACCCTGAGCCGGGGAAGGGGTAACTATGGCTACACCTTC. Its protein product is CASSATLSRGRGNYGYTF.

The table lists this clone with a few counts. The rearrangement links TRBV7-3 to TRBJ2-2, with D possibly called TRBD1 or TRBD2 (5 bases each). CDR3 size: 15 residues. Germline V lookup: CDR1 SGHTA, CDR2 FQGTGA. Trimming removed 2 bases at V and 8 bases at J, with 15 bases between. The CDR3: CASSLVSGPQGELFF. As DNA, the CDR3 is TGTGCCAGCAGCTTAGTATCGGGACCTCAGGGGGAGCTGTTTTTT. Based on the CDR3 plus reference TRBV7-3 and TRBJ2-2, the full variable domain is GAGVSQTPSNKVTEKGKYVELRCDPISGHTALYWYRQSLGQGPEFLIYFQGTGAADDSGLPNDRFFAVRPEGSVSTLKIQRTERGDSAVYLCASSLVSGPQGELFFGEGSRLTVL.

V gene TRBV6-5 combines with J gene TRBJ2-6; 9 bases align to TRBD1. This CDR3 has 14 amino acids. Trimming removed 6 bases from V and 6 bases from J; junction bases left unmatched: 3. Germline values: CDR1 MNHEY, CDR2 SVGAGI. The CDR3 DNA follows: TGTGCCAGCAGGAGGACAGGGGAGGCCAACGTCCTGACTTTC. This encodes CASRRTGEANVLTF.

The chain employs TRBV28 and TRBJ1-1; D is unclear. The ends were cut back, 1 base at V and 12 bases at J, with 15 bases in the middle. This CDR3 is built from 13 residues. CDR1 is MDHEN, CDR2 SYDVKM, per germline. DNA of the CDR3: TGTGCCAGCAGTTTATTGACGGTAGAAGGTCCTTTCTTT. It yields the protein CASSLLTVEGPFF.

V is TRBV11-2 and J is TRBJ1-1; D is undetermined. Germline lookup yields CDR1 SGHAT and CDR2 FQNNGV. This CDR3 is built from 14 residues. V was pared by 1 base and J by 3 bases, with 9 bases between. The CDR3 sequence: CASSLGRRDTEAFF. CDR3 nucleotides: TGTGCCAGCAGCTTAGGGAGACGGGACACTGAAGCTTTCTTT.

This sequence joins TRBV19 and TRBJ1-1; D is ambiguous. CDR3 length equals 13 residues. Trimming took off 0 bases at V and 8 bases at J, with 10 bases between the two ends. Germline loops: CDR1 LNHDA, CDR2 SQIVND (reference sequence). The CDR3 protein is CASSIDRAAEAFF. CDR3 DNA sequence: TGTGCCAGTAGTATAGATCGGGCAGCAGAAGCTTTCTTT.

The chain recombines TRBV29-1 with TRBJ1-2; 9 bases agree with TRBD1. With 5 bases clipped from V and 6 bases from J, the junction kept 7 bases outside the gene matches. This CDR3 contains 13 residues. In germline, CDR1 is SQVTM, CDR2 ANQGSEA. The CDR3 sequence: CSVFGTGMNGYTF. CDR3 nucleotides: TGCAGCGTTTTCGGGACAGGGATGAATGGCTACACCTTC.

About this clone: In the same sample, other DNA sequences code for this CDR3. The chain carries TRBV5-1 and TRBJ1-4; D not resolved. Trimming took 3 bases from V and 0 from J, leaving 6 bases between them. CDR1 is SGHRS, CDR2 YFSETQ, per germline. This CDR3 comprises 14 residues. CDR3 bases: TGCGCCAGCAGCTCTAGTTCAACTAATGAAAAACTGTTTTTT. Translated, it gives CASSSSSTNEKLFF.